These 13 T cell receptor beta chains share one sample of origin, sequenced in a study. One entry per CDR3 protein results from TCRdb running MiXCR on the 5' RACE reads. The repertoire has tens of thousands of distinct CDR3 sequences, roughly a quarter of them found once; the top ten carry approximately 4.3%. Sample: memory CD4+ T cells sorted from blood. This sample's subset: memory CD4+ T cells, CD4+CD45RO+CD25-. These receptors all come from a female donor with breast cancer.

With respect to this clonotype: A much larger clone lies one base from this, so it may be a read error. DNA of the CDR3: TGTACCAGCACAGGACTCAGCGGGGGGGGGGAGCTGTTTTTT. Translation gives CTSTGLSGGGELFF. V and J are TRBV12-3 or TRBV12-4 and TRBJ2-2, with TRBD2 matching 9 bases. CDR3 length equals 14 residues.

Regarding this clonotype: The junction departs from the called germline gene at one end, perhaps through a read error. The chain recombines TRBV4-1 with TRBJ2-5; D is unresolved. This CDR3 contains 14 residues. Per the germline V gene, CDR1 is MGHRA and CDR2 is YSYEKL. For the CDR3, the DNA is TGCGCCAGCAGCCAATACCAGATACAAGAGGCCCAGTACTTC. Its protein is CASSQYQIQEAQYF.

V gene TRBV12-3 or TRBV12-4 combines with J gene TRBJ2-3; perhaps TRBD1 as D (6 bases). The V and J ends lost 4 bases and 7 bases respectively, with 30 bases between them. There are 19 residues in the CDR3. CDR3 nucleotide sequence: TGTGCCAGCAGTTACACCGCCCCCCAGGGGATTGGTATTTCTAATACGCAGTATTTT. Translating it yields CASSYTAPQGIGISNTQYF.

This clonotype came up a few times. The V gene is TRBV5-4, the J gene TRBJ1-2; D not resolved. Germline-derived CDR1 and CDR2 are SGHNT and YYREEE (reference sequence). This CDR3 is built from 13 residues. V lost 0 bases and J lost 1, with 4 bases in between. CDR3 loop: CASSLGLNYGYTF. CDR3 DNA sequence: TGTGCCAGCAGCTTGGGACTTAACTATGGCTACACCTTC.

The CDR3 bases are TGTGCCAGCAGTTACCTTACCGGCGACGGCGAGACCCAGTACTTC. Translated: CASSYLTGDGETQYF. The rearrangement joins TRBV6-2 or TRBV6-3 to TRBJ2-5; no clear D. The CDR3 consists of 15 residues. V shed 2 bases and J shed 5 bases, with 15 bases lying between them. The germline gives CDR1 MNHEY, CDR2 SVGEGT.

In its sample, this clonotype was seen a few times. V and J are TRBV7-7 and TRBJ2-1; 7 nucleotides line up with TRBD2. Looked up from germline, CDR1 is SSHAT and CDR2 is FNYEAQ (reference sequence). Losses at the gene ends were 2 bases for V and 5 bases for J; bases not matched to a gene: 9. There are 16 residues in the CDR3. CDR3 protein: CASSLFYLGTNNEQFF. In DNA, the CDR3 is TGTGCCAGCAGCTTATTCTACTTGGGGACTAACAATGAGCAGTTCTTC.

The V and J genes are TRBV6-2 or TRBV6-3 and TRBJ1-1; the D gene is possibly TRBD1 (6 bases). This CDR3 region has 14 residues. Trimming took 5 bases from V and 1 from J, leaving 11 bases between them. CDR1 is MNHEY, CDR2 SVGEGT, per germline. The CDR3 here is CASSAGAGNTEAFF. For the CDR3, the DNA is TGTGCCAGCAGTGCAGGGGCAGGGAACACTGAAGCTTTCTTT.

This clonotype was found a few times. The chain is built from TRBV4-3 and TRBJ2-3; 11 nucleotides line up with TRBD2. CDR1 LGHNA and CDR2 YSLEER come from the germline V gene. The CDR3 runs 18 residues. Germline trimming cut 0 bases from V and 5 bases from J; bases unmatched to any gene: 10. In DNA, the CDR3 is TGCGCCAGCAGCCAAGATGGACTAGCGGGCTCTGTGGGAGATACGCAGTATTTT. Translating it yields CASSQDGLAGSVGDTQYF.

This clonotype is medium-sized (0.01 to 0.1%) by share. The V gene is TRBV5-1, the J gene TRBJ2-1, with D possibly TRBD2 on 6 matching bases. The germline V and J ends were trimmed by 0 bases and 0 bases, with 10 bases remaining between them. CDR3 length: 16 amino acids. Germline V gene data show CDR1 as SGHRS and CDR2 as YFSETQ. The CDR3 DNA follows: TGCGCCAGCAGCTTGGCCGCGGGGAGCTCCTACAATGAGCAGTTCTTC. It encodes CASSLAAGSSYNEQFF.

This clonotype was seen many times. The chain carries TRBV4-1 and TRBJ1-6, with D possibly TRBD1 on 5 matching bases. This CDR3 region has 15 residues. Trimming left V 0 bases short and J 10 bases short, with 13 bases between. Germline loops: CDR1 MGHRA, CDR2 YSYEKL. The CDR3 bases are TGCGCCAGCAGCCAAGAGAGCAGGGACGGGTCACCCCTCCACTTT. It is translated as CASSQESRDGSPLHF.

The J gene is TRBJ2-6, the V gene TRBV9; D may be TRBD1 (5 bases). Per the germline V gene, CDR1 is SGDLS and CDR2 is YYNGEE. The length of the CDR3 is 16 residues. The V end was cut by 3 bases, the J end by 0 bases, with 10 bases between. As DNA, the CDR3 is TGTGCCAGCAGCGCGGACACTTACTCTGGGGCCAACGTCCTGACTTTC. Amino acid sequence: CASSADTYSGANVLTF.

This clonotype showed up just a few times. This chain links TRBV12-3 or TRBV12-4 with TRBJ1-5; no definite D call. This CDR3 has 13 amino acids. Trimming shortened V by 7 bases and J by 6 bases, and 13 bases separated the two germline ends. The CDR3 DNA sequence: TGTGCCAGCACCCCCCAGACCAGTCAGCCCCAGCATTTT. It translates to CASTPQTSQPQHF.

This clonotype was picked up many times. V usage is TRBV15 and J usage is TRBJ2-7, with TRBD2 as a possible D gene (6 bases). Trimming shortened V by 1 base and J by 3 bases, and 13 bases separated the two germline ends. The CDR3 covers 15 residues. CDR1 and CDR2 (germline): LNHNV, YYDKDF (reference sequence). DNA for the CDR3: TGTGCCACCAGCAGAGGGGGGACGGGGGACTACGAGCAGTACTTC. It specifies CATSRGGTGDYEQYF.